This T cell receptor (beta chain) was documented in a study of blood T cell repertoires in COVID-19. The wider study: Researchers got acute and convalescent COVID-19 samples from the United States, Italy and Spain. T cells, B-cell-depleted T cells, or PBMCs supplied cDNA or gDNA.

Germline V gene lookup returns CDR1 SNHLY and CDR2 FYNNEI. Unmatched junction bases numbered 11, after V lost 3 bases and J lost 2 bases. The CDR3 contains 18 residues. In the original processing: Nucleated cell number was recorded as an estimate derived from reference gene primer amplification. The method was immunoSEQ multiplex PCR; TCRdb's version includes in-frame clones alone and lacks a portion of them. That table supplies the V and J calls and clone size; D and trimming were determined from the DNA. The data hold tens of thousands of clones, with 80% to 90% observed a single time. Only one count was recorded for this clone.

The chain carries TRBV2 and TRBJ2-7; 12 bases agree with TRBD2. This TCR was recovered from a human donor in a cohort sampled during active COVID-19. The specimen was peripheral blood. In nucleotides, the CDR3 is TGTGCCAGCAGTGAGGGGCCTAGCGGGGGGGGCTGGACCTACGAGCAGTACTTC. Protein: CASSEGPSGGGWTYEQYF.